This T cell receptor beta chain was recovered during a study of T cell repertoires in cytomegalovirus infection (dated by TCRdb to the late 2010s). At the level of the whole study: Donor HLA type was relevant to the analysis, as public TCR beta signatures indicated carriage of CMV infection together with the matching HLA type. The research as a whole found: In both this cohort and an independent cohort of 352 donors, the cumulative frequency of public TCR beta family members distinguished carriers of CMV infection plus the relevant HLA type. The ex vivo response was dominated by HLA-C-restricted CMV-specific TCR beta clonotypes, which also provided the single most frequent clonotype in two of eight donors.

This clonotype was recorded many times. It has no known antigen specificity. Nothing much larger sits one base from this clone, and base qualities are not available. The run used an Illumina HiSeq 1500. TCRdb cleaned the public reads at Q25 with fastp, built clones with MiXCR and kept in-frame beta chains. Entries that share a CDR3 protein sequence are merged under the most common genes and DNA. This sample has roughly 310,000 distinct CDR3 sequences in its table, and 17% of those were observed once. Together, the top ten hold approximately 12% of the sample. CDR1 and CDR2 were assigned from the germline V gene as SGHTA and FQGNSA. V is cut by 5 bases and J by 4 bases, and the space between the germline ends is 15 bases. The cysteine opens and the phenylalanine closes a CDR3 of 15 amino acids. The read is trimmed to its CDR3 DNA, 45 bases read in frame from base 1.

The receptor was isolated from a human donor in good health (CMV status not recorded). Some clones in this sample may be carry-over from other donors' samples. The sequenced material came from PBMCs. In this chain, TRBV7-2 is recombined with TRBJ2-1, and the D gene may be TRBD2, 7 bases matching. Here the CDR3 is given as CASSAEGGSYNEQFF. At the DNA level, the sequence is TGTGCCAGCAGCGCAGAGGGGGGGAGTTACAATGAGCAGTTCTTC.